The subject of this entry is one TCR beta chain. Its antigen has not been determined. The sample holds no much larger clone one base away, and base qualities are not on file. The identical CDR3 is also encoded by other nucleotide sequences in the sample. The data are from a study of blood T cell repertoires in COVID-19 (dated by TCRdb to between 2020 and 2021). For context, the study as a whole: Samples from collaborators originated in the United States, Italy and Spain and spanned both the acute and convalescent phases of COVID-19. The sample metadata nearly always contained a de-identified subject ID, COVID-19 status, age in years and sex. HLA class I and class II types, where available, came from metadata supplied by the sample provider rather than from assay-based typing. The repertoires were released in a freely available public database intended as a resource for research on the immune response to SARS-CoV-2. The dataset comprised deeply sampled blood TCRbeta repertoires from subjects exposed to, actively infected with, or recovered from COVID-19. The material from the prospective study consisted of cDNA or gDNA derived from T cells, B-cell-depleted T cells, or PBMCs. Samples came from the ongoing ImmuneRACE study (first 160 participants) plus 1,254 subjects from 6 global collaborators.

From the cysteine up to the phenylalanine, the CDR3 has a length of 15 residues. The CDR3 DNA has 45 bases and is translated from base 1. For CDR1 and CDR2, the germline V gene lists SGHTA and FQGTGA. Trimming takes 2 bases off V and 3 bases off J; junction bases not matched to a gene: 1. Participants in the prospective study were aged 18 to 89 years, lived in 20 to 25 United States geographic areas, and enrolled through a virtual design. Cohort assignment in the prospective study relied on participant-reported clinical history from a screening survey and a study questionnaire. Each participant in the prospective study had whole blood, serum and a nasopharyngeal or oropharyngeal swab collected by mobile phlebotomists. Additional blood draws and questionnaires over a roughly two-month period could optionally be provided by prospective study participants. Blood samples from the prospective study were shipped frozen or at room temperature prior to DNA extraction.

Results the study describes overall, beyond this receptor: The amount of clinical and demographic metadata varied by source and participant and was provided uncurated.

The immunoSEQ Assay, a bias-controlled multiplex PCR, was used to amplify TCRbeta CDR3 regions from genomic DNA. Processing in the source paper ran as follows. Within the assay, amplification of reference gene primers was used to estimate how many nucleated cells each sample contained. To quantify the absolute abundance of each unique TCRbeta CDR3 rearrangement, sequence reads were collapsed and filtered. Productive Simpson clonality was computed per sample as the square root of Simpson's diversity index over productive rearrangements. TCRdb limited this immuneACCESS table to in-frame rearrangements with V and J called. A share of clones is missing; checked studies link under half to unresolved V genes, and the rest is unexplained. The D gene and trimming were derived from the DNA, and the V and J assignments and clone size from that table. The sample records about 240,000 clones, approximately 83% of which are singletons. The top ten clones comprise 3.3% of the sample.

The clonotype was recovered from a woman between 40 and 50 years old with acute COVID-19. This chain joins TRBV7-3 to TRBJ2-1, with 10 bases aligning to TRBD2. The sample comprised PBMCs or T cells enriched from blood (not recorded which). The CDR3 region: CASSLGLAVYNEQFF. The base sequence is TGTGCCAGCAGCTTAGGACTAGCGGTCTACAATGAGCAGTTCTTC.